These T cell receptor beta chains were read from a single sample in a study of blood T cell repertoires in COVID-19. Produced via immunoSEQ multiplex PCR; TCRdb's table is partial and in-frame only. The sample lists approximately 290,000 clones, about 85% occurring once. Sequenced material: peripheral blood. The origin of the receptors is a human donor with COVID-19, enrolled during active disease. The donor label of this sample is uncertain. The CDR3 runs from the conserved cysteine through the conserved F or W. D genes are given only for firm matches. The listing skips clone size in some rows; elsewhere it reads once, few, many or a size class.

.	TRBV5-1	TRBD1	TRBJ1-4	CASRAGTGGSNEKLFF	TGCGCCAGCAGGGCCGGGACAGGGGGGTCTAATGAAAAACTGTTTTTT
few	TRBV3-1/TRBV3-2	TRBD1	TRBJ1-4	CASSHGTGVNEKLFF	TGTGCCAGCAGCCATGGGACAGGGGTCAATGAAAAACTGTTTTTT
few	TRBV9	.	TRBJ2-7	CASSPAQASYEQYF	TGTGCCAGCAGCCCTGCTCAGGCGAGCTACGAGCAGTACTTC
.	TRBV5-1	TRBD2	TRBJ2-7	CASSLEGLRGTYEQYF	TGCGCCAGCAGCTTGGAAGGTTTGCGGGGGACCTACGAGCAGTACTTC
.	TRBV6-6	.	TRBJ2-5	CASSIRGLGYNGTQYF	TGTGCCAGCAGTATCCGGGGACTGGGGTACAATGGCACCCAGTACTTC
.	TRBV5-1	.	TRBJ2-7	CASSLGPGNNYEQYF	TGCGCCAGCAGCTTGGGCCCGGGAAACAACTACGAGCAGTACTTC
.	TRBV12-5	TRBD1	TRBJ1-1	CASGLTGAEAFF	TGTGCTAGTGGTTTGACAGGGGCCGAAGCTTTCTTT
.	TRBV27	.	TRBJ1-4	CASSPKRGGVGKLFF	TGTGCCAGCAGTCCTAAGCGAGGGGGAGTGGGGAAACTGTTTTTT
.	TRBV27	.	TRBJ2-7	CASSLSRTSPNSYEQYF	TGTGCCAGCAGTTTATCCCGGACATCGCCGAACTCCTACGAGCAGTACTTC
.	TRBV28	.	TRBJ1-1	CASRVRTLFNTEAFF	TGTGCCAGCAGGGTAAGGACACTCTTTAACACTGAAGCTTTCTTT
.	TRBV21-1	.	TRBJ1-3	CASEAAVPSGNTIYF	TGTGCCAGCGAAGCGGCAGTCCCCTCTGGAAACACCATATATTTT
many	TRBV2	.	TRBJ1-2	CASRRDRSGYTF	TGTGCCAGCCGCAGGGATAGAAGTGGCTACACCTTC
.	TRBV9	TRBD1	TRBJ1-2	CASSVSGGLSYGYTF	TGTGCCAGCAGCGTGTCAGGGGGCCTTAGCTATGGCTACACCTTC
.	TRBV25-1	TRBD1	TRBJ2-2	CASSEYGQGTGELFF	TGTGCCAGCAGTGAATATGGACAGGGGACCGGGGAGCTGTTTTTT
.	TRBV28	TRBD1	TRBJ1-5	CASSDHRGTSNQPQHF	TGTGCCAGCAGTGACCACAGGGGAACTAGCAATCAGCCCCAGCATTTT
.	TRBV25-1	.	TRBJ1-1	CASSRYETGAAFF	TGTGCCAGCAGTCGTTATGAGACAGGAGCAGCTTTCTTT
.	TRBV30	TRBD1	TRBJ1-1	CAWSTGTGITEAFF	TGTGCCTGGAGTACCGGGACAGGGATAACTGAAGCTTTCTTT
once	TRBV19	TRBD1	TRBJ1-4	CASSRQGATNEKLFF	TGTGCCAGTAGTCGCCAGGGGGCAACTAATGAAAAACTGTTTTTT
.	TRBV19	.	TRBJ1-6	CASSSTYNSPLHF	TGTGCCAGTAGTTCGACATATAATTCACCCCTCCACTTT
.	TRBV27	.	TRBJ1-4	CASSPSGGVEKLFF	TGTGCCAGCAGTCCTTCGGGAGGGGTGGAAAAACTGTTTTTT
.	TRBV5-6	.	TRBJ1-6	CASSSLGSTLHF	TGTGCCAGCAGCAGCCTCGGGTCAACCCTCCACTTT
once	TRBV7-3	.	TRBJ1-1	CASSPQRGSTEAFF	TGTGCCAGCAGCCCACAGAGGGGGAGCACTGAAGCTTTCTTT
.	TRBV3-1/TRBV3-2	.	TRBJ1-6	CASSQDRENSPLHF	TGTGCCAGCAGCCAAGACAGGGAAAATTCACCCCTCCACTTT
.	TRBV7-2	TRBD1	TRBJ1-5	CASSLIPGGGGNQPQHF	TGTGCCAGCAGCTTAATCCCAGGGGGCGGGGGCAATCAGCCCCAGCATTTT
.	TRBV27	TRBD1	TRBJ1-6	CASSFFQGGPPLHF	TGTGCCAGCAGTTTCTTTCAGGGGGGACCACCCCTCCACTTT
.	TRBV15	.	TRBJ2-7	CATSRDMGAGSTYEQYF	TGTGCCACCAGCAGAGACATGGGGGCAGGCTCGACCTACGAGCAGTACTTC
.	TRBV4-3	.	TRBJ1-1	CASSQDRGVNTEAFF	TGCGCCAGCAGCCAAGATCGGGGGGTGAACACTGAAGCTTTCTTT
.	TRBV19	.	TRBJ2-7	CASSIAHAGGFREQYF	TGTGCCAGTAGTATAGCCCACGCCGGGGGTTTCAGAGAGCAGTACTTC
.	TRBV9	TRBD1	TRBJ1-1	CASRGQGATEAFF	TGTGCCAGCAGGGGACAGGGGGCGACTGAAGCTTTCTTT
.	TRBV27	.	TRBJ2-3	CASSPPGDYGASTQYF	TGTGCCAGCAGCCCCCCGGGTGATTATGGCGCAAGTACGCAGTATTTT
.	TRBV6-4	TRBD1	TRBJ1-2	CASSVPHTGQGGDYGYTF	TGTGCCAGCAGTGTCCCCCATACGGGACAGGGAGGGGACTATGGCTACACCTTC
.	TRBV11-2	.	TRBJ1-5	CASSHSRGATSNQPQHF	TGTGCCAGCAGCCATTCTCGGGGTGCTACTAGCAATCAGCCCCAGCATTTT
.	TRBV4-3	TRBD2	TRBJ2-3	CASSQRGVAGGGETDTQYF	TGCGCCAGCAGCCAACGGGGCGTAGCGGGAGGGGGAGAGACAGATACGCAGTATTTT
few	TRBV7-2	TRBD1	TRBJ1-1	CASSLGSGQGMNTEAFF	TGTGCCAGCAGCTTAGGCTCGGGACAGGGAATGAACACTGAAGCTTTCTTT
.	TRBV7-9	.	TRBJ2-2	CASLSENTGELFF	TGTGCCAGCCTCAGCGAGAACACCGGGGAGCTGTTTTTT
once	TRBV5-1	.	TRBJ1-2	CASSYDSSNYGYTF	TGCGCCAGCAGCTATGACAGTTCTAACTATGGCTACACCTTC
.	TRBV9	.	TRBJ1-2	CASSLRRGGNYGYTF	TGTGCCAGCAGCTTAAGGCGGGGGGGTAACTATGGCTACACCTTC
.	TRBV6-5	.	TRBJ1-5	CASRGVSNQPQHF	TGTGCCAGCAGGGGCGTTAGCAATCAGCCCCAGCATTTT
.	TRBV12-3/TRBV12-4	.	TRBJ1-2	CASSLQRDSGYTF	TGTGCCAGCAGTTTACAGAGGGATAGTGGCTACACCTTC
.	TRBV30	TRBD1	TRBJ1-2	CAWSVSGGSGYTF	TGTGCCTGGAGTGTATCAGGGGGTTCGGGCTACACCTTC
.	TRBV5-1	TRBD1	TRBJ2-3	CASSLGTGGTDTQYF	TGCGCCAGCAGCCTAGGGACAGGGGGCACAGATACGCAGTATTTT
.	TRBV12-3/TRBV12-4	.	TRBJ1-2	CASSWDSIYGYTF	TGTGCCAGCAGTTGGGACTCCATCTATGGCTACACCTTC
.	TRBV11-2	.	TRBJ1-6	CASKGLDARTHSPLHF	TGTGCCAGCAAGGGGTTGGACGCCCGAACTCATTCACCCCTCCACTTT
.	TRBV7-2	.	TRBJ1-1	CASRKKGFRAGNTEAFF	TGTGCCAGCAGAAAGAAGGGGTTCAGGGCCGGGAACACTGAAGCTTTCTTT